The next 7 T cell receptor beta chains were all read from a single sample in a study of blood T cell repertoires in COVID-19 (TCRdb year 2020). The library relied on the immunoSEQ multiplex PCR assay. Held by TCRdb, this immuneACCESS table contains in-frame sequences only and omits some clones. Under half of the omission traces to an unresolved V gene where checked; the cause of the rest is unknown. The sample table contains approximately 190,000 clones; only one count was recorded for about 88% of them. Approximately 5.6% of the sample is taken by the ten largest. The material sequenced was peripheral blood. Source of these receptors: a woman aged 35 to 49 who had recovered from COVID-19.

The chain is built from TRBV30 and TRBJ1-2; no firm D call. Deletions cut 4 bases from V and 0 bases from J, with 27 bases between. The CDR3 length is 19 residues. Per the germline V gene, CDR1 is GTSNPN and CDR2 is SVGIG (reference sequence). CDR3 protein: CAWKGSISTGITANYGYTF. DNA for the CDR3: TGTGCCTGGAAGGGTAGTATTTCGACGGGGATAACAGCTAACTATGGCTACACCTTC.

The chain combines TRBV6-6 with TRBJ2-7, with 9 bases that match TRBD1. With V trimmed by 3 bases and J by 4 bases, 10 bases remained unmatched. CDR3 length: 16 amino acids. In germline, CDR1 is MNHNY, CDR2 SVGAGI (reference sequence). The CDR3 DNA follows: TGTGCCAGCAGTTATCAACGCCGGGACAGGGAATACGAGCAGTACTTC. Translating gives CASSYQRRDREYEQYF.

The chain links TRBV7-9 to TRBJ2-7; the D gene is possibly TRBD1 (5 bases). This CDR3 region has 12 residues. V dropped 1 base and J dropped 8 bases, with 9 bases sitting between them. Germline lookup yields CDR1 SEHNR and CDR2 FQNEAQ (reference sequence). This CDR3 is CASSLVTDKQYF. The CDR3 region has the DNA TGTGCCAGCAGCTTAGTTACGGACAAGCAGTACTTC.

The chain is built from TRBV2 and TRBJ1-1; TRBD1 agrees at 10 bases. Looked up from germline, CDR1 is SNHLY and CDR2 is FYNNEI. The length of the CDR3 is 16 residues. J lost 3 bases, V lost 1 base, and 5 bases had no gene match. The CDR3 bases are TGTGCCAGCAGTGAAGGGTCAGGACAGGGGGACACTGAAGCTTTCTTT. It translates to CASSEGSGQGDTEAFF.

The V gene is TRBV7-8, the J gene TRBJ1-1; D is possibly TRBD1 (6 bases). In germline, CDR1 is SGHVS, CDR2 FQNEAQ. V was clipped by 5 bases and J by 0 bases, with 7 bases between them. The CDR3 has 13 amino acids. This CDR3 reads CASSRDMNTEAFF. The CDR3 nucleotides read TGTGCCAGCAGCCGGGACATGAACACTGAAGCTTTCTTT.

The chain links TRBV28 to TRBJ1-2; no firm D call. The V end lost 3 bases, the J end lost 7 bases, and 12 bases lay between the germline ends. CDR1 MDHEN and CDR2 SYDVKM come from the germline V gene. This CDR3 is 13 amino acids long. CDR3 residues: CASSLNRRGGYTF. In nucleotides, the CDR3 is TGTGCCAGCAGTTTGAACCGCCGGGGTGGCTACACCTTC.

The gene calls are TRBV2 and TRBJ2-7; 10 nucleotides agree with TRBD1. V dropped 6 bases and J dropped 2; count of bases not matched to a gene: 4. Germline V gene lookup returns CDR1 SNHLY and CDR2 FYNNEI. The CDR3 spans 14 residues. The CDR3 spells CASRRGQGAYEQYF. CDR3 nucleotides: TGTGCCAGCAGACGCGGACAGGGGGCCTACGAGCAGTACTTC.